This TCR beta chain appears in the sequencing data of a study of CD8+ T cells in alopecia areata. Overall study: The study gave treated patients oral tofacitinib at 5 to 10 mg twice daily. Points from the study as a whole: Tofacitinib did not eliminate many expanded lesional clones from scalp or blood.

Indicated treatment: oral pan-JAK inhibitor, 5-10 mg twice daily. As regards this clone: What it recognizes is unknown.

It was cDNA, reverse transcribed from extracted RNA, that served as the sequencing template. The data were produced by immunoSEQ multiplex PCR, yet TCRdb's version contains in-frame clones alone and is incomplete. The sample includes roughly 98,000 clones, about 64% seen only once; the top ten take 15% to 17%. The CDR3 spans 15 residues. Trimming at V came to 1 base and at J to 4 bases, leaving 4 bases not matched to a gene. Germline values: CDR1 LGHNA, CDR2 YSLEER. The rearrangement uses TRBV4-3 and TRBJ2-5, with 9 bases aligning to TRBD2. This sequence was found in a human donor with alopecia areata. This specimen consisted of CD8+ T cells sorted from blood, obtained at week 4, from a patient treated with tofacitinib. CDR3 region: CASSQGREGAETQYF. Here the CDR3 DNA reads TGCGCCAGCAGCCAAGGGCGGGAGGGTGCAGAGACCCAGTACTTC.